This T cell receptor (beta chain) was obtained from a study of identical twins (dated by TCRdb to the mid-2010s). About the full investigation: To test whether fetal clonotypes persist, this study deep-sequenced TCR alpha and beta repertoires from monozygotic twins, from unrelated adults of various ages, and from cord blood. To rule out contamination, the twin experiments were replicated at different times with different library preparation protocols. Results the study describes overall, beyond this receptor: Abundant cord blood beta clonotypes had fewer insertions, young adult naive repertoires showed a similar but weaker trend, and memory repertoires showed no such trend. Because the same donors could not be followed over many years, the conclusions depended on cross-sectional statistical analysis. The excess sharing between twins in beta out-of-frame sequences was weaker because fewer shared sequences reduced the signal-to-noise ratio. Zero-insertion analyses could be partly confounded by invariant T cells such as MAIT and iNKT, though diverse VJ usage argued against such confounding for most clonotypes. In monozygotic twins, recombination models systematically underestimated out-of-frame TCR alpha sharing, but the models matched the sharing seen between unrelated individuals. Compared with coincidental sharing between unrelated individuals, an excess of low generation-probability sequences was observed among out-of-frame TCR alpha sequences shared between twins.

In this sample, this clonotype turned up a few times. Its antigen target is currently unknown. The input lacks base qualities; no much larger clone sits a single base away. V lost 5 bases and J lost 5 bases, and the count of bases not matched to a germline gene is 13. According to the germline V gene (reference sequence), CDR1 reads LNHDA and CDR2 reads SQIVND. From the cysteine up to the phenylalanine, the CDR3 has a length of 16 residues. Solely the CDR3 DNA is kept, with 48 bases framed from the first base. All donors were healthy Caucasians. Three pairs of female monozygotic twins, all aged 18 to 29 years, were included in the twin cohort. CD4+ and CD8+ T cell populations were isolated with positive isolation kits from Invitrogen. To prepare the library, 5' RACE was applied. The run used an Illumina HiSeq 2000. A universal primer binding site was added through template switching, and the final cDNA carried a unique molecular identifier so that TCR cDNA molecules could be counted accurately. First-strand cDNA for TCR alpha and beta chains was synthesized from specific primers in the conserved constant-segment region. Each cDNA library was double barcoded, with a SMART-Mk sample barcode plus Illumina barcodes, to control for contamination. TruSeq adapter sequences, together with Illumina sample barcodes, were added in two successive PCR steps. TCR alpha and beta cDNA libraries were sequenced on the Illumina HiSeq platform with custom primers. Per the source publication's procedure: MiGEC processed the raw reads to extract unique molecular identifiers, while MiXCR was used to determine the CDR3 positions. Recombination models were inferred per individual with the repgenHMM and IGoR tools using an EM algorithm. The tcR package in R was used for shared clonotype analysis, with sharing normalized by the product of cloneset sizes. To study raw recombination free of thymic and clonal selection effects, out-of-frame nonproductive sequences were analyzed. The public reads were quality trimmed at Q25 with fastp and then assembled into clones with MiXCR by TCRdb, keeping productive beta chains. Entries that share a CDR3 protein sequence are merged under the most common genes and DNA. TCRdb's processing, not the study's, gives the V and J calls here. The sample profile shows some 500,000 distinct CDR3 sequences; approximately 14% of them were found once. Together, the top ten hold approximately 0.98% of the sample.

The same specimen was also included in a second study, on yellow fever vaccine responses in identical twins. The second publication reports: The authors reported that the T cell response to vaccination in identical twins appeared partly convergent and partly personalized. In identical twins, the study followed T cell clones that responded to the vaccine with precision.

The receptor's source is a woman in her late teens or twenties in good health. The chain couples TRBV19 to TRBJ2-7; 9 central bases correspond to TRBD1. The specimen was CD4+ T cells sorted from blood. The DNA reads TGTGCCAGTAGTGGTGTTTCGGGACAGGGTGACCACGAGCAGTACTTC. It codes for CASSGVSGQGDHEQYF.